Each of the 14 T cell receptor beta chains below was sequenced from the same sample in a study of OX40 agonist ivuxolimab in advanced cancers. Assay used: immunoSEQ multiplex PCR; TCRdb lists only in-frame clones, some missing. The data contain roughly 80,000 clones, about 81% of them singletons. The sample consisted of CD4+ or CD8+ T cells sorted from blood, taken in a trial of the OX40 agonist ivuxolimab. These receptors all stem from an adult with an advanced solid tumor such as melanoma, head and neck, liver or kidney cancer.

DNA for the CDR3: TGTGCCAGCAGTCCCCCGACAGGGGGGAATGAAAAACTGTTTTTT. This encodes CASSPPTGGNEKLFF. The V call is TRBV2, the J call TRBJ1-4, with TRBD1 matching 9 bases. This CDR3 has 15 residues. Germline V lookup: CDR1 SNHLY, CDR2 FYNNEI. V lost 5 bases to trimming and J lost 5 bases; unmatched junction nucleotides: 6.

The CDR3 bases are TGTGCCAGCTCACTAAACATCGGGACAGGGGGTTCAGATACGCAGTATTTT. It yields the protein CASSLNIGTGGSDTQYF. V gene TRBV18 combines with J gene TRBJ2-3, with TRBD1 identical over 11 bases. Germline-derived CDR1 and CDR2 are KGHSH and LQKENI. The CDR3 consists of 17 residues. V trimming: 4 bases; J trimming: 4 bases; junction bases outside the gene matches: 10.

The count of this clone is one. This chain uses TRBV5-4 with TRBJ1-3, with D perhaps TRBD1 (5 bases). With 4 bases removed from V and 0 bases from J, the gap between germline ends came to 11 bases. This CDR3 spans 15 amino acids. Germline V gene lookup returns CDR1 SGHNT and CDR2 YYREEE (reference sequence). The CDR3 reads CASSVGTDSGNTIYF. CDR3 sequence (DNA): TGTGCCAGCAGCGTAGGGACGGACTCTGGAAACACCATATATTTT. The entire variable domain, with the rest obtained from reference TRBV5-4 and TRBJ1-3, is as follows: ETGVTQSPTHLIKTRGQQVTLRCSSQSGHNTVSWYQQALGQGPQFIFQYYREEENGRGNFPPRFSGLQFPNYSSELNVNALELDDSALYLCASSVGTDSGNTIYFGEGSWLTVV.

The rearrangement joins TRBV19 to TRBJ1-1, with D possibly TRBD1 on 5 matching bases. From germline, CDR1 is LNHDA and CDR2 SQIVND (reference sequence). CDR3 length: 13 amino acids. The V gene lost 7 bases and the J gene lost 5 bases, with 14 bases spanning the gap. This chain's CDR3 is CASTPQGWTEAFF. In DNA form, the CDR3 reads TGTGCCAGTACCCCCCAGGGCTGGACTGAAGCTTTCTTT. The variable domain in full, with the rest retrieved from reference TRBV19 and TRBJ1-1, is DGGITQSPKYLFRKEGQNVTLSCEQNLNHDAMYWYRQDPGQGLRLIYYSQIVNDFQKGDIAEGYSVSREKKESFPLTVTSAQKNPTAFYLCASTPQGWTEAFFGQGTRLTVV.

In its sample, this clone was seen once. The chain carries TRBV19 and TRBJ2-3, with 10 bases aligning to TRBD1. This CDR3 spans 18 amino acids. The V gene end was trimmed by 2 bases and the J gene end by 3 bases; junction bases not matched to a gene: 11. CDR1 is LNHDA, CDR2 SQIVND, per germline (reference sequence). CDR3 sequence reads: CASSIRTPGQGMTDTQYF. The DNA for the CDR3 is TGTGCCAGTAGTATAAGGACGCCGGGACAGGGGATGACAGATACGCAGTATTTT.

V is TRBV5-1 and J is TRBJ1-1, with 7 positions matching TRBD1. The V gene's germline CDR1 is SGHRS and CDR2 YFSETQ. The CDR3 contains 14 residues. Trimming removed 2 bases from V and 6 bases from J; junction bases left unmatched: 7. The CDR3 coding sequence is TGCGCCAGCAGCTTTGACAGGGTAAATCCTGAAGCTTTCTTT. This gives the protein CASSFDRVNPEAFF.

V and J are TRBV5-4 and TRBJ1-3, with D tentatively TRBD1 (5 bases). V was shortened by 2 bases and J by 0 bases, with 9 bases between the two germline ends. CDR3 length: 15 amino acids. CDR1 and CDR2 from the germline V gene are SGHNT and YYREEE (reference sequence). The CDR3 loop is CASSFKGFSGNTIYF. In DNA form, the CDR3 reads TGTGCCAGCAGCTTCAAGGGGTTCTCTGGAAACACCATATATTTT.

This clone was seen a handful of times. This chain's CDR3 is CASSSTTLQETQYF. The CDR3 DNA follows: TGTGCCAGTAGTTCGACCACTCTACAAGAGACCCAGTACTTC. The chain combines TRBV19 with TRBJ2-5; no clear D gene. The CDR3 runs 14 residues. The V end was cut by 5 bases, the J end by 2 bases, with 12 bases between. Looked up from germline, CDR1 is LNHDA and CDR2 is SQIVND (reference sequence).

About this clone: At the DNA level, this CDR3 is encoded by other sequences in the same sample as well. The genes are TRBV28 and TRBJ1-3; 7 nucleotides align to TRBD1. After removal of 3 bases from V and 3 bases from J, the junction contained 2 bases not matched to a gene. Germline V gives CDR1 MDHEN, CDR2 SYDVKM. The CDR3 sequence is 14 residues long. In nucleotides, the CDR3 is TGTGCCAGCAGTTTTCGGACAGGTGGAAACACCATATATTTT. It translates to CASSFRTGGNTIYF.

This clone was observed a handful of times. This chain links TRBV2 with TRBJ1-3; D perhaps matches TRBD1 (5 bases). The CDR3 runs 13 residues. Germline CDR1 SNHLY, CDR2 FYNNEI. Trimming cost V 4 bases and J 4 bases, with 8 bases left between them. The CDR3 region has the DNA TGTGCCAGCAGTGGCGACAGCGGAAACACCATATATTTT. Its protein product is CASSGDSGNTIYF.

This chain connects TRBV21-1 to TRBJ1-1; the table calls TRBD1, which could not be checked here. TRBV21-1 is reported as a pseudogene. The CDR3 is 13 residues long. Here the CDR3 reads CASRGTGKSKAFF. CDR3 sequence (DNA): TGTGCCAGCAGGGGGACAGGGAAATCCAAAGCTTTCTTT.

The chain couples TRBV9 to TRBJ2-5, with 12 bases that match TRBD2. V trimming: 0 bases; J trimming: 5 bases; junction bases outside the gene matches: 8. Germline CDR1 and CDR2: SGDLS and YYNGEE. There are 17 residues in the CDR3. The CDR3 here is CASSVGASGGADETQYF. In DNA, the CDR3 is TGTGCCAGCAGCGTAGGGGCTAGCGGGGGGGCAGACGAGACCCAGTACTTC.

This clone appeared a single time. The chain has TRBV15 and TRBJ2-3; D is possibly TRBD2 (6 bases). Germline CDR1 and CDR2: LNHNV and YYDKDF (reference sequence). Trimming took 4 bases from V and 3 from J, leaving 14 bases between them. CDR3 length: 15 amino acids. In nucleotides, the CDR3 is TGTGCCACCAGCAAAACTAGCCAAGGGACAGATACGCAGTATTTT. Residues: CATSKTSQGTDTQYF.

The chain carries TRBV9 and TRBJ1-2, with TRBD1 matching 7 bases. Trimming removed 5 bases from V and 8 bases from J; junction bases left unmatched: 9. This CDR3 comprises 13 residues. The germline V gene encodes CDR1 SGDLS and CDR2 YYNGEE. CDR3: CASRKQGWVGYTF. The CDR3 nucleotides are TGTGCCAGCAGAAAACAGGGGTGGGTCGGCTACACCTTC.